A selection of T cell receptor beta chains follows, all from one sample in a study of identical twins. TCRdb fed the 5' RACE reads into MiXCR, producing one record per CDR3 protein. The sample contains roughly 200,000 distinct CDR3 sequences, approximately 8.3% of which appear only once. Another study also made use of these data, one on yellow fever vaccine responses in identical twins.

The sample comprised memory (CD45RO+) T cells sorted from blood. All receptors derive from a woman aged 18-29 years in good health. Both conserved end residues are trimmed from each CDR3. Size is stated for part of the rows, as once, few or many counts, or as a class when the clone is expanded.

J gene: TRBJ1-6; V gene: TRBV6-1; clone size: many; CDR3 protein: ASSPQGVDNSPLH
J gene: TRBJ2-1; V gene: TRBV4-3; clone size: many; CDR3 protein: ASSQEGLAALYNEQF
J gene: TRBJ2-1; V gene: TRBV4-3; clone size: many; CDR3 protein: ASSQAPSAPYNEQF
J gene: TRBJ2-1; V gene: TRBV5-1; clone size: few; CDR3 protein: ASSLDGLAGNEQF
J gene: TRBJ2-4; V gene: TRBV28; clone size: many; CDR3 protein: ASSFGGAKNIQY
J gene: TRBJ1-6; V gene: TRBV14; clone size: many; CDR3 protein: ASSQEGFSPLH
J gene: TRBJ1-6; V gene: TRBV6-4; clone size: NA; CDR3 protein: ASSDGQDYNSPLH
J gene: TRBJ2-1; V gene: TRBV18; clone size: NA; CDR3 protein: ASSRIDEQF
J gene: TRBJ1-5; V gene: TRBV6-5; clone size: NA; CDR3 protein: ASSSMNFQNQPQH
J gene: TRBJ2-3; V gene: TRBV6-2/TRBV6-3; clone size: few; CDR3 protein: AILRDRTDTQY
J gene: TRBJ2-2; V gene: TRBV27; clone size: NA; CDR3 protein: ASTPGQGPTGELF
J gene: TRBJ1-2; V gene: TRBV12-3/TRBV12-4; clone size: few; CDR3 protein: ASSLKGDGYT
J gene: TRBJ2-2; V gene: TRBV10-3; clone size: many; CDR3 protein: ANGDTNTGELF
J gene: TRBJ2-4; V gene: TRBV5-6; clone size: many; CDR3 protein: ASSRGTSGIQKNIQY
J gene: TRBJ1-1; V gene: TRBV27; clone size: few; CDR3 protein: ASSYSTARNTEAF
J gene: TRBJ1-1; V gene: TRBV20-1; clone size: many; CDR3 protein: SAIRGPEAF
J gene: TRBJ2-1; V gene: TRBV28; clone size: many; CDR3 protein: ASSPGTLFREQF
J gene: TRBJ2-3; V gene: TRBV24-1; clone size: many; CDR3 protein: ATSDRRQDRTDTQY
J gene: TRBJ2-7; V gene: TRBV12-3/TRBV12-4; clone size: many; CDR3 protein: ASSTRGAGVEQY
J gene: TRBJ2-5; V gene: TRBV28; clone size: few; CDR3 protein: ASSLPTGMETQY
J gene: TRBJ2-5; V gene: TRBV29-1; clone size: many; CDR3 protein: SGHLRKTQY
J gene: TRBJ2-1; V gene: TRBV20-1; clone size: few; CDR3 protein: SAASGSGYNEQF
J gene: TRBJ1-1; V gene: TRBV6-1; clone size: many; CDR3 protein: ASSRWTDMNTEAF
J gene: TRBJ2-1; V gene: TRBV11-2; clone size: NA; CDR3 protein: ASSVHPGQGASEQF
J gene: TRBJ1-6; V gene: TRBV5-1; clone size: NA; CDR3 protein: ASSFSGDNSPLH
J gene: TRBJ2-3; V gene: TRBV4-3; clone size: few; CDR3 protein: ASSQLIIGSVNTQY
J gene: TRBJ2-4; V gene: TRBV27; clone size: few; CDR3 protein: ASSPWTDRNIQY
J gene: TRBJ2-3; V gene: TRBV4-3; clone size: few; CDR3 protein: ASSPRITGTGVTDTQY
J gene: TRBJ2-5; V gene: TRBV28; clone size: NA; CDR3 protein: ASRDQGEETQY